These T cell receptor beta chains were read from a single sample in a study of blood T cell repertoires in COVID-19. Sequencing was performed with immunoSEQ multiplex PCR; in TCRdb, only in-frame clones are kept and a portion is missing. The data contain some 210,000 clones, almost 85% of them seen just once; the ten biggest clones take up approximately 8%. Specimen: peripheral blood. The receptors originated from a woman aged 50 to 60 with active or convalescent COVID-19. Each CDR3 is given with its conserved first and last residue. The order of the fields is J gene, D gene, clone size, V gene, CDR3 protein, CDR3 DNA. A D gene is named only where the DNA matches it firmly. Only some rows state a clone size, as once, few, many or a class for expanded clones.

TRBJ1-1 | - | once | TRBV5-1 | CASSSPDSNTEAFF | TGCGCCAGCAGTTCCCCCGACAGTAACACTGAAGCTTTCTTT
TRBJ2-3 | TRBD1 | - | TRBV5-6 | CASSRGDRVADTQYF | TGTGCCAGCAGCCGCGGGGACAGGGTGGCAGATACGCAGTATTTT
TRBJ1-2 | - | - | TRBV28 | CASSPGTSLGGYTF | TGTGCCAGCAGTCCGGGGACATCGCTGGGGGGCTACACCTTC
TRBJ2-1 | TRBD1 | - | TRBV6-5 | CASADRGHNNEQFF | TGTGCCAGCGCCGACAGGGGCCATAACAATGAGCAGTTCTTC
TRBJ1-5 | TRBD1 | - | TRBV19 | CASKRDRGSQPQHF | TGTGCCAGTAAAAGGGACAGGGGTAGTCAGCCCCAGCATTTT
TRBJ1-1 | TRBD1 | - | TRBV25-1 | CASTGQAEAFF | TGTGCCAGCACCGGACAGGCTGAAGCTTTCTTT
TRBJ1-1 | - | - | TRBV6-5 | CASSPGEVVEAFF | TGTGCCAGCAGTCCCGGGGAGGTGGTTGAAGCTTTCTTT
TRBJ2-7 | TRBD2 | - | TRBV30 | CAWSVMASGPYEQYF | TGTGCCTGGAGTGTGATGGCTAGCGGCCCTTACGAGCAGTACTTC
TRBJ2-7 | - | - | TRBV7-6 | CASSLGLASEQYF | TGTGCCAGCAGCTTAGGTCTAGCTTCCGAGCAGTACTTC
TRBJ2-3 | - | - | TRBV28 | CASSSTLSAGFTDTQYF | TGTGCCAGCAGTTCGACCCTCTCCGCGGGGTTCACAGATACGCAGTATTTT
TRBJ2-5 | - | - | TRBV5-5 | CASSLLRLETQYF | TGTGCCAGCAGCTTGCTGCGGCTGGAGACCCAGTACTTC
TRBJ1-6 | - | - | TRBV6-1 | CASSVAGEGRLKPPLHF | TGTGCCAGCAGTGTAGCAGGGGAAGGACGTCTGAAACCACCCCTCCACTTT
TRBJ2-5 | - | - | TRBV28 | CASRLRQQETQYF | TGTGCCAGCAGACTCCGACAGCAAGAGACCCAGTACTTC
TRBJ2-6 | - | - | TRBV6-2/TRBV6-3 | CASSYTNTGLKFRGANVLTF | TGTGCCAGCAGTTACACCAATACAGGTCTAAAGTTTCGTGGGGCCAACGTCCTGACTTTC
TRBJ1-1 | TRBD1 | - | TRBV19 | CASRPQGAPEAFF | TGTGCCAGTAGGCCACAGGGGGCCCCTGAAGCTTTCTTT
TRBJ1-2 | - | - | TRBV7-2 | CASSLGQSYGYTF | TGTGCCAGCAGCTTAGGACAGAGTTATGGCTACACCTTC
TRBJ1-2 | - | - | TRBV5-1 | CASSYRENYGYTF | TGCGCCAGCAGCTACCGGGAAAACTATGGCTACACCTTC
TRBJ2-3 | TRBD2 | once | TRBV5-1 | CASSLAIAGRDTQYF | TGCGCCAGCAGCTTGGCGATAGCGGGGAGGGATACGCAGTATTTT
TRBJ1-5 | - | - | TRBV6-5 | CASSRDSNQPQHF | TGTGCCAGCTCCAGGGATAGCAATCAGCCCCAGCATTTT
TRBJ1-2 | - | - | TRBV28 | CASSLTGTSSYGYTF | TGTGCCAGCAGTTTAACCGGGACTTCTTCCTATGGCTACACCTTC
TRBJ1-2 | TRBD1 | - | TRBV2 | CASSARTGAYGYTF | TGTGCCAGCAGTGCCAGGACAGGGGCCTATGGCTACACCTTC
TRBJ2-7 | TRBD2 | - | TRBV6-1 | CASSLTSRYEQYF | TGTGCCAGCAGCCTGACTAGCAGATACGAGCAGTACTTC
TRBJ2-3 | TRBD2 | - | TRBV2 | CASKMTSGGSTDTQYF | TGTGCCAGCAAGATGACGAGCGGGGGGAGCACAGATACGCAGTATTTT
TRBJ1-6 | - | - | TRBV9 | CASSGQVDNSPLHF | TGTGCCAGCAGCGGACAGGTAGATAATTCACCCCTCCACTTT
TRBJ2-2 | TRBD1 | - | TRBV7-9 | CASSFRQGANTGELFF | TGTGCCAGCAGCTTCCGACAGGGGGCGAACACCGGGGAGCTGTTTTTT
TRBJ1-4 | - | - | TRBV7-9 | CASSSWRDTNEKLFF | TGTGCCAGCAGCTCCTGGAGGGACACTAATGAAAAACTGTTTTTT
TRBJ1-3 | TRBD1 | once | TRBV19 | CASTSGGSGNTIYF | TGTGCCAGTACCTCAGGGGGCTCCGGAAACACCATATATTTT